The clone carrying this T cell receptor beta chain was seen more than once but under ten times. The CDR3 is 13 residues long. CDR1 and CDR2 from the germline V gene are SQVTM and ANQGSEA. Deletions cut 2 bases from V and 2 bases from J, with 9 bases between. This sample is part of a study of beta chain features in type 1 diabetes. Isolated RNA was reverse transcribed in full, so expressed TCRB transcripts were sequenced. The assay was immunoSEQ multiplex PCR, and TCRdb's table has in-frame clones only and misses some. The sample lists tens of thousands of clones, around three fifths occurring once. The sequence was collected from a woman aged 18-29 years in good health. V is TRBV29-1 and J is TRBJ1-1; D is uncertain. The material sequenced was Tregs from blood. The CDR3 DNA is TGCAGCGTTGAAATCGCGGTAAACACTGAAGCTTTCTTT. Translation: CSVEIAVNTEAFF.